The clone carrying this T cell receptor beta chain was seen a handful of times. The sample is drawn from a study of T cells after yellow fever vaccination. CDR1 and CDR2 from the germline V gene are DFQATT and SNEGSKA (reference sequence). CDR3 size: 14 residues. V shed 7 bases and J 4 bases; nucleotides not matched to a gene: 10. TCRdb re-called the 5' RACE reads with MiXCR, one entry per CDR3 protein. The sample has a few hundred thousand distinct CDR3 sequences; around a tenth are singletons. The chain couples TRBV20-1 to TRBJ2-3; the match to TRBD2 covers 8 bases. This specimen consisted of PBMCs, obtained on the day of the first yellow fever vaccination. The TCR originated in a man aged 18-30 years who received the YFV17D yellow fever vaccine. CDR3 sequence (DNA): TGCAGTGTTGGGGGAGTCGGGGGGGCAGATACGCAGTATTTT. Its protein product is CSVGGVGGADTQYF.